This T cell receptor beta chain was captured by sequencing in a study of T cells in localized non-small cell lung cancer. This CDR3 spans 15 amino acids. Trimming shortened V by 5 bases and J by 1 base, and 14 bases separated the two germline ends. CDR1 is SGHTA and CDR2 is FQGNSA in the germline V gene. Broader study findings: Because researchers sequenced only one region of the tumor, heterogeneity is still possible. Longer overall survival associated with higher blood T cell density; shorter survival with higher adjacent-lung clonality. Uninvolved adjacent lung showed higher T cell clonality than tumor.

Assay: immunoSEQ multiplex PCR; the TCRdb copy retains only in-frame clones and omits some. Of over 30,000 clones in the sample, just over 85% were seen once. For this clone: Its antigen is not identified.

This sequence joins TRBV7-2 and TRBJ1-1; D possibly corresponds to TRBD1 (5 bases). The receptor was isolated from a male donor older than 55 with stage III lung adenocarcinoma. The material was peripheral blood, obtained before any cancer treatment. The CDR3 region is CASSRGGQGNTEAFF. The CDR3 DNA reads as TGTGCCAGCAGCCGGGGCGGCCAGGGGAACACTGAAGCTTTCTTT.